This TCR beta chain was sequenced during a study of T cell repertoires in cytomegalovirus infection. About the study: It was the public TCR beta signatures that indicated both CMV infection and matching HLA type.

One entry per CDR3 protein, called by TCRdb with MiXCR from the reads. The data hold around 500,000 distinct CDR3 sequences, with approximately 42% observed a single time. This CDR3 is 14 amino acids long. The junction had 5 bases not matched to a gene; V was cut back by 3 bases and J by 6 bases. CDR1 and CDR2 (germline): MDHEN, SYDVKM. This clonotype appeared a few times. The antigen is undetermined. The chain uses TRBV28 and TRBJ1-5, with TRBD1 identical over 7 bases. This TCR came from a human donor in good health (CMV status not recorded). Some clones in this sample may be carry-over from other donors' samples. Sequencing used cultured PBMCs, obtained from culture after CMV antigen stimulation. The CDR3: CASSFRQGFQPQHF. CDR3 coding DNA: TGTGCCAGCAGTTTTAGACAGGGTTTTCAGCCCCAGCATTTT.